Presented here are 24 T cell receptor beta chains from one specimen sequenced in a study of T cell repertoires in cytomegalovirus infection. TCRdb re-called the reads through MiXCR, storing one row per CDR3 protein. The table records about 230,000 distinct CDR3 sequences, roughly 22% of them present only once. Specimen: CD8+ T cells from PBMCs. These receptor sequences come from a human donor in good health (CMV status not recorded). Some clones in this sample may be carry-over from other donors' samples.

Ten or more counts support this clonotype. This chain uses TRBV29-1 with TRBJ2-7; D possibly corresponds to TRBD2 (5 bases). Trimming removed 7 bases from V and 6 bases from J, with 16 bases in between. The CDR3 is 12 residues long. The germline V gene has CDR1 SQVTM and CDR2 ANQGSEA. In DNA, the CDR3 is TGCAGCGCCGGCCCCGAGGGCGGCGAGCAGTACTTC. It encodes CSAGPEGGEQYF.

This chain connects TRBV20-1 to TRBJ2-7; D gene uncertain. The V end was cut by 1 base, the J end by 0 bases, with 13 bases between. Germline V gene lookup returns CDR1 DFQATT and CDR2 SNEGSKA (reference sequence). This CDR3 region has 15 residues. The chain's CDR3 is CSARARSLHSYEQYF. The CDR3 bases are TGCAGTGCTAGAGCGCGGTCCCTCCACTCCTACGAGCAGTACTTC.

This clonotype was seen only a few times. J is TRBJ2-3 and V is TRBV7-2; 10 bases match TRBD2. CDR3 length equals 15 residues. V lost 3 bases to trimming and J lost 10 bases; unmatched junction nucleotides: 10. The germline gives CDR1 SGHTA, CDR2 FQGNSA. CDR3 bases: TGTGCCAGCAGCTTGCTAGCGGGGGTCGAACGGGCGCAGTATTTT. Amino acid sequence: CASSLLAGVERAQYF.

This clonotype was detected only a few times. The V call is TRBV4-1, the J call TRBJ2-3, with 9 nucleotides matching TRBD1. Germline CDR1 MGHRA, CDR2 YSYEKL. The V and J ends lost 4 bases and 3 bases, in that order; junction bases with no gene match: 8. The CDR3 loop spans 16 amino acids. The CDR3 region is CASSPQDRGGTDTQYF. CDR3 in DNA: TGCGCCAGCAGCCCTCAGGACAGGGGAGGAACAGATACGCAGTATTTT.

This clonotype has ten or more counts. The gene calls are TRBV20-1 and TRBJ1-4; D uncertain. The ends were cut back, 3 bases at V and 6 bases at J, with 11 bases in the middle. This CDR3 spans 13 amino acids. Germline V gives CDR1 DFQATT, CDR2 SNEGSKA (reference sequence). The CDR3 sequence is CSASHTLDEKLFF. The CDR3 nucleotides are TGCAGTGCTAGTCACACACTAGATGAAAAACTGTTTTTT.

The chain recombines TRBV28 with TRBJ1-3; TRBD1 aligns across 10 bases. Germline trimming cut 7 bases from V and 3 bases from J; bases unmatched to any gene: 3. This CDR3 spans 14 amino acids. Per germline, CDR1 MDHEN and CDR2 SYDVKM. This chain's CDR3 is CASTDRGLGNTIYF. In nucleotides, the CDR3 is TGTGCCAGCACCGACAGGGGGCTTGGAAACACCATATATTTT.

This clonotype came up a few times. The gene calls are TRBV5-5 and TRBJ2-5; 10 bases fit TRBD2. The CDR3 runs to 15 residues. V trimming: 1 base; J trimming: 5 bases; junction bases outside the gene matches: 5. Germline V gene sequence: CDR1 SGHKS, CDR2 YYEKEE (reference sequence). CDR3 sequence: CASSLSGGAYETQYF. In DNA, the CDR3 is TGTGCCAGCAGCTTGAGCGGGGGGGCCTATGAGACCCAGTACTTC. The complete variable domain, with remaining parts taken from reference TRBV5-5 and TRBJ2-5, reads DAGVTQSPTHLIKTRGQQVTLRCSPISGHKSVSWYQQVLGQGPQFIFQYYEKEERGRGNFPDRFSARQFPNYSSELNVNALLLGDSALYLCASSLSGGAYETQYFGPGTRLLVL.

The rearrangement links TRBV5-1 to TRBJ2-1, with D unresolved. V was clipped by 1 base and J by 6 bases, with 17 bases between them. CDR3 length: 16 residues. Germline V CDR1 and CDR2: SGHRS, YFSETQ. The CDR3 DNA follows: TGCGCCAGCAGCTTGTGGGGAAGGAATAAGGCCAATGAGCAGTTCTTC. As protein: CASSLWGRNKANEQFF.

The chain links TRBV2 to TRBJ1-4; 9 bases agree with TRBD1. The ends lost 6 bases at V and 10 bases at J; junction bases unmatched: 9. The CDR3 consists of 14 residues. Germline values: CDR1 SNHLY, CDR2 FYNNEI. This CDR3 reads CASSLGQGIGKLFF. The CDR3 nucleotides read TGTGCCAGCAGCCTGGGACAGGGAATCGGAAAACTGTTTTTT.

The CDR3 loop is CASSDGKRLYEQYF. The DNA for the CDR3 is TGTGCCAGCAGTGACGGGAAAAGGCTCTACGAGCAGTACTTC. The chain carries TRBV6-1 and TRBJ2-7; a possible D gene is TRBD2 (5 bases). In germline, CDR1 is MNHNS, CDR2 SASEGT. V lost 3 bases to trimming and J lost 3 bases, with 12 bases between them. The CDR3 spans 14 residues.

The CDR3 DNA reads TGTGCCAGCAGCTTCGGGGGTACTTTCAATGAGCAGTTCTTC. It specifies CASSFGGTFNEQFF. The chain recombines TRBV7-9 with TRBJ2-1; TRBD2 is a possible D gene (6 bases). The CDR3 has 14 amino acids. Germline assignment: CDR1 SEHNR and CDR2 FQNEAQ (reference sequence). V was clipped by 3 bases and J by 6 bases, with 12 bases between them.

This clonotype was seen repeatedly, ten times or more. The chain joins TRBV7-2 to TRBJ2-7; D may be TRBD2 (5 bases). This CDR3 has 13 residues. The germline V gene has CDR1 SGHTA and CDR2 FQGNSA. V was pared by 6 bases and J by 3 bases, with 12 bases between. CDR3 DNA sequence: TGTGCCAGCAGGGGAGCGGCAAACTACGAGCAGTACTTC. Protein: CASRGAANYEQYF.

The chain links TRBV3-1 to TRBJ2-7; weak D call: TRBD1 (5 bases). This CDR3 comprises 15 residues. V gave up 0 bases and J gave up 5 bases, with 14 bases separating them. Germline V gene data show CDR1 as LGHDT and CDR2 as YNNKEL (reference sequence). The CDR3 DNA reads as TGTGCCAGCAGCCAAGACTACAGGCATCGGAACGAGCAGTACTTC. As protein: CASSQDYRHRNEQYF.

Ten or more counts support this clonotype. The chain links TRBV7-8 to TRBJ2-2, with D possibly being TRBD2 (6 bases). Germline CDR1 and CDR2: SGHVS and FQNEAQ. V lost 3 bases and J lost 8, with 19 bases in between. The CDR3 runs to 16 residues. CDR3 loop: CASSFHRDSPLGELFF. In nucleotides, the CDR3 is TGTGCCAGCAGCTTCCACCGGGACTCCCCCCTGGGGGAGCTGTTTTTT.

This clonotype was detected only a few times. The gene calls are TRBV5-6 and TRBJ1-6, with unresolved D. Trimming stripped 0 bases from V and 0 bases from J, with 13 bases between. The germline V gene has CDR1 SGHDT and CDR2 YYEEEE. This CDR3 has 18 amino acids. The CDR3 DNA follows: TGTGCCAGCAGCTTGGAGTCTGGGCGTAGCTCCTATAATTCACCCCTCCACTTT. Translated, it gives CASSLESGRSSYNSPLHF.

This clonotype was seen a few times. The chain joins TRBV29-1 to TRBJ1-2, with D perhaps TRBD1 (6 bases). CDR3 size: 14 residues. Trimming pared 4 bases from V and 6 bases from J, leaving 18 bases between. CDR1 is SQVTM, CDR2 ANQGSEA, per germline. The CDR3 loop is CSVGLLGGADGYTF. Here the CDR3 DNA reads TGCAGCGTTGGTTTACTGGGGGGCGCGGATGGCTACACCTTC.

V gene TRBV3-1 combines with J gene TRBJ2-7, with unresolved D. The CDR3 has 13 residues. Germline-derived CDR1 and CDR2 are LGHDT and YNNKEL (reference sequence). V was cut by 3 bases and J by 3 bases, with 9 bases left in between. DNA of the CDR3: TGTGCCAGCAGCCAGACTTGGGGCTACGAGCAGTACTTC. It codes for CASSQTWGYEQYF.

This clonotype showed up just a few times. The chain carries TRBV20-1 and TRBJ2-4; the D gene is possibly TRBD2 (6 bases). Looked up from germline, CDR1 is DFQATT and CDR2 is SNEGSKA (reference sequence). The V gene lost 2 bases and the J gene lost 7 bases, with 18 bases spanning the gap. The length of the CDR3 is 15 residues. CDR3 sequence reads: CSARPLGQGGNIQYF. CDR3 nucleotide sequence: TGCAGTGCTAGACCATTAGGGCAGGGAGGTAACATTCAGTACTTC.

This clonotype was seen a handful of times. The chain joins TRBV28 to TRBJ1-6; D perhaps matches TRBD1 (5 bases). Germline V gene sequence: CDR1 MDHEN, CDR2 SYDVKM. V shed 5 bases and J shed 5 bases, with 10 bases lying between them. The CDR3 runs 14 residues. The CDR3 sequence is CASSLTVNNSPLHF. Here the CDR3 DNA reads TGTGCCAGCAGTCTGACAGTAAATAATTCACCCCTCCACTTT.

CDR3 amino acids: CASSDLRGSNTGELFF. The CDR3, as DNA: TGTGCCAGCAGCGACCTCAGGGGGTCGAACACCGGGGAGCTGTTTTTT. The chain recombines TRBV7-9 with TRBJ2-2, with 7 bases identical to TRBD1. This CDR3 spans 16 amino acids. Looked up from germline, CDR1 is SEHNR and CDR2 is FQNEAQ (reference sequence). The J segment lost 0 bases and the V segment lost 5 bases, leaving 6 bases of the junction unmatched.

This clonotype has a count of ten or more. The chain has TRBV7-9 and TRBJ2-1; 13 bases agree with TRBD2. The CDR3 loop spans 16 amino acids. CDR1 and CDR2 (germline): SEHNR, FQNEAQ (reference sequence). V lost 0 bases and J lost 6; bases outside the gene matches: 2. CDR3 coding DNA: TGTGCCAGCAGCTTAGCGGGACTAGCGGGAACCAATGAGCAGTTCTTC. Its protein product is CASSLAGLAGTNEQFF.

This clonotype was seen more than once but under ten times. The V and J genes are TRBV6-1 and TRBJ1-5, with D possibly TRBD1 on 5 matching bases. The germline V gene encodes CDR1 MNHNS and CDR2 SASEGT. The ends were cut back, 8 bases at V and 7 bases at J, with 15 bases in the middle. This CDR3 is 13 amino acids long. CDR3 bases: TGTGCCAGCCGAGGAGGTTGGGACCAGCCCCAGCATTTT. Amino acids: CASRGGWDQPQHF.

CDR3 sequence: CASSFPGQAPNEQFF. The CDR3 bases are TGTGCCAGCAGTTTTCCGGGACAGGCTCCCAATGAGCAGTTCTTC. The rearrangement uses TRBV5-6 and TRBJ2-1, with TRBD1 matching 8 bases. The CDR3 length is 15 residues. CDR1 SGHDT and CDR2 YYEEEE come from the germline V gene. The J segment lost 6 bases and the V segment lost 5 bases, leaving 10 bases of the junction unmatched. The whole variable domain, remainder taken from reference TRBV5-6 and TRBJ2-1, is DAGVTQSPTHLIKTRGQQVTLRCSPKSGHDTVSWYQQALGQGPQFIFQYYEEEERQRGNFPDRFSGHQFPNYSSELNVNALLLGDSALYLCASSFPGQAPNEQFFGPGTRLTVL.

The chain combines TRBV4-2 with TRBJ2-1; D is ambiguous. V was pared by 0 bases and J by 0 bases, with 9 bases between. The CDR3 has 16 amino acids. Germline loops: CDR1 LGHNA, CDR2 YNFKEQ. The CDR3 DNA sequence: TGTGCCAGCAGCCAAGATGTATCCAGCTCCTACAATGAGCAGTTCTTC. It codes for CASSQDVSSSYNEQFF.